This passage covers 29 T cell receptor beta chains from one sample sequenced in a study of T cells after yellow fever vaccination (dated by TCRdb to between 2018 and 2021). This sample's treatment or condition label indicates: live attenuated yellow fever vaccine strain. Receptor libraries were prepared by 5' RACE. The sequencer listed for this sample is Illumina HiSeq 2500. TCRdb reworked the public reads: Q25 trimming with fastp, MiXCR clone assembly, productive beta chains retained. All rows with the same CDR3 protein become a single entry with the most common DNA and genes. The sample contains a few hundred thousand distinct CDR3 sequences, 6.9% of them found a single time. The top ten clones comprise approximately 0.87% of the sample. The starting material was CD4+ T cells sorted from PBMCs, obtained 15 days after the yellow fever booster vaccination. These receptor sequences come from a man under 40 who received the YFV17D yellow fever vaccine.

This clonotype has more than one count but fewer than ten. The chain recombines TRBV6-5 with TRBJ2-1; TRBD2 agrees at 15 bases. V shed 6 bases, J shed 7 bases, and the junction held 4 bases outside the gene matches. The CDR3 totals 15 residues. Germline assignment: CDR1 MNHEY and CDR2 SVGAGI. The CDR3, as DNA: TGTGCCAGCAGGACCGGACTAGCGGGAGGGAATGAGCAGTTCTTC. Encoded protein: CASRTGLAGGNEQFF.

The chain carries TRBV7-2 and TRBJ2-1; D ambiguous. This CDR3 comprises 16 residues. V lost 2 bases to trimming and J lost 0 bases, with 11 bases between them. CDR1 is SGHTA and CDR2 is FQGNSA in the germline V gene. Here the CDR3 reads CASSLWAESSYNEQFF. In DNA, the CDR3 is TGTGCCAGCAGCTTATGGGCGGAGAGCTCCTACAATGAGCAGTTCTTC. The entire variable domain, with the rest obtained from reference TRBV7-2 and TRBJ2-1, is as follows: GAGVSQSPSNKVTEKGKDVELRCDPISGHTALYWYRQSLGQGLEFLIYFQGNSAPDKSGLPSDRFSAERTGGSVSTLTIQRTQQEDSAVYLCASSLWAESSYNEQFFGPGTRLTVL.

This clonotype was seen at least ten times. This chain connects TRBV5-1 to TRBJ2-1; D remains unclear. Germline CDR1 is SGHRS and CDR2 is YFSETQ. This CDR3 region has 15 residues. Trimming left V 0 bases short and J 8 bases short, with 15 bases between. The CDR3, as DNA: TGCGCCAGCAGCTTGGGCAGGAGAGTATTGGATGAGCAGTTCTTC. This sequence encodes CASSLGRRVLDEQFF.

The chain employs TRBV5-1 and TRBJ2-3; D possibly corresponds to TRBD2 (5 bases). Trimming removed 3 bases at V and 1 base at J, with 15 bases between. The CDR3 runs to 16 residues. Germline loops: CDR1 SGHRS, CDR2 YFSETQ. The DNA of the CDR3 is TGCGCCAGCAGCTCCGGAGGCAGTGTTGGCACAGATACGCAGTATTTT. Its translation: CASSSGGSVGTDTQYF.

J is TRBJ2-7 and V is TRBV10-3, with 8 nucleotides matching TRBD1. Per germline, CDR1 ENHRY and CDR2 SYGVKD. The CDR3 has 15 amino acids. V shed 6 bases, J shed 2 bases, and the junction held 9 bases outside the gene matches. DNA of the CDR3: TGTGCCATCAGCTCGGGACAGGAGGGGCCCTACGAGCAGTACTTC. It is translated as CAISSGQEGPYEQYF.

This clonotype was detected a few times. The chain combines TRBV20-1 with TRBJ2-7; D is unclear. Looked up from germline, CDR1 is DFQATT and CDR2 is SNEGSKA (reference sequence). This CDR3 comprises 12 residues. With 5 bases removed from V and 3 bases from J, the gap between germline ends came to 11 bases. CDR3 loop: CSAGDKGYEQYF. The CDR3, as DNA: TGCAGTGCTGGGGATAAGGGCTACGAGCAGTACTTC.

The chain joins TRBV7-2 to TRBJ2-1; the D gene could be TRBD1 or TRBD2 (6 bases each). V was trimmed by 0 bases and J by 8 bases, leaving 8 bases between them. The germline CDR1 and CDR2 sequences are SGHTA and FQGNSA. The CDR3 contains 13 residues. The CDR3 DNA reads TGTGCCAGCAGCTTAGCGAGGGGGGATGAGCAGTTCTTC. This encodes CASSLARGDEQFF.

Ten or more counts support this clonotype. The V gene is TRBV5-1, the J gene TRBJ2-3, with D possibly being TRBD2 (6 bases). CDR3 length equals 14 residues. Germline V CDR1 and CDR2: SGHRS, YFSETQ. Trimming stripped 0 bases from V and 6 bases from J, with 11 bases between. The CDR3 is CASSLDGGHDTQYF. CDR3 DNA sequence: TGCGCCAGCAGCTTGGATGGAGGGCACGATACGCAGTATTTT.

In this sample, this clonotype turned up a few times. The chain joins TRBV7-2 to TRBJ2-1, with 10 bases identical to TRBD2. Germline loops: CDR1 SGHTA, CDR2 FQGNSA. The CDR3 has 16 amino acids. Trimming removed 0 bases from V and 9 bases from J; junction bases left unmatched: 8. The CDR3 sequence is CASSLAGSSGRGEQFF. CDR3 bases: TGTGCCAGCAGCTTAGCCGGGTCTAGCGGGAGAGGTGAGCAGTTCTTC.

This clonotype was found a few times. V gene TRBV12-3 or TRBV12-4 combines with J gene TRBJ2-5; D unresolved. The CDR3 contains 13 residues. V lost 5 bases and J 3 bases, leaving 10 bases between the germline ends. The CDR3 nucleotides read TGTGCCAGCAGTACGGGCGGCAAAGAGACCCAGTACTTC. This sequence encodes CASSTGGKETQYF.

In this sample, this clonotype turned up a few times. This rearrangement joins TRBV6-5 to TRBJ2-1; 13 bases match TRBD2. This CDR3 comprises 16 residues. The trim removed 4 bases at V and 8 bases at J, leaving 8 bases unmatched. Looked up from germline, CDR1 is MNHEY and CDR2 is SVGAGI. CDR3 sequence: CASSLRTSGSSYEQFF. DNA of the CDR3: TGTGCCAGCAGTTTGAGGACTAGCGGGAGTAGCTATGAGCAGTTCTTC.

This clonotype was picked up many times. The V call is TRBV12-3 or TRBV12-4, the J call TRBJ2-1; tentatively, D is TRBD2 (6 bases). Trimming shortened V by 10 bases and J by 6 bases, and 25 bases separated the two germline ends. The CDR3 consists of 16 residues. CDR3 sequence: CAIKLHSGYPLNEQFF. The CDR3 region has the DNA TGTGCCATCAAACTTCATAGCGGCTATCCCCTCAATGAGCAGTTCTTC.

This clonotype has a count of ten or more. This chain connects TRBV5-1 to TRBJ1-1; D gene unclear. CDR3 length: 16 residues. Germline CDR1 SGHRS, CDR2 YFSETQ. Trimming removed 0 bases from V and 0 bases from J, with 12 bases in between. The DNA of the CDR3 is TGCGCCAGCAGCTTGGATCCAGGAGCTATGAACACTGAAGCTTTCTTT. Translation: CASSLDPGAMNTEAFF.

This clonotype was counted many times. CDR3 residues: CAISESGTANQPQHF. The DNA of the CDR3 is TGTGCCATCAGTGAGTCTGGGACGGCTAATCAGCCCCAGCATTTT. The rearrangement links TRBV10-3 to TRBJ1-5; a possible D gene is TRBD1 (5 bases). CDR3 length: 15 amino acids. Germline CDR1 and CDR2: ENHRY and SYGVKD. Trimming took off 0 bases at V and 4 bases at J, with 10 bases between the two ends.

The chain couples TRBV5-4 to TRBJ2-1; 7 bases are a match to TRBD2. CDR3 size: 16 residues. The V gene's germline CDR1 is SGHNT and CDR2 YYREEE (reference sequence). V was pared by 3 bases and J by 5 bases, with 11 bases of the junction left unmatched. Here the CDR3 reads CASSSPTSQLNNEQFF. The CDR3 region has the DNA TGTGCCAGCAGCTCGCCGACTAGCCAATTAAACAATGAGCAGTTCTTC.

This clonotype was observed at least ten times. The V and J genes are TRBV7-8 and TRBJ1-1; D gene uncertain. The CDR3 sequence is 18 residues long. With 5 bases removed from V and 3 bases from J, the gap between germline ends came to 25 bases. CDR1 and CDR2 from the germline V gene are SGHVS and FQNEAQ. Here the CDR3 DNA reads TGTGCCAGCAGCATAACGCGTCGTTCGGCCCCGCCCGACACTGAAGCTTTCTTT. Translation gives CASSITRRSAPPDTEAFF.

This chain uses TRBV10-3 with TRBJ2-3; TRBD2 might be the D (5 bases). CDR3 length: 15 residues. The V and J ends lost 4 bases and 4 bases respectively, with 15 bases between them. In germline, CDR1 is ENHRY, CDR2 SYGVKD. The CDR3 is CAISGAGPPSDTQYF. The CDR3 nucleotides read TGTGCCATCAGTGGGGCGGGCCCGCCCTCAGATACGCAGTATTTT.

This clonotype has only a few counts. V and J are TRBV4-3 and TRBJ1-5; possibly TRBD1 for D (5 bases). The V end was cut by 0 bases, the J end by 5 bases, with 8 bases between. Germline CDR1 LGHNA, CDR2 YSLEER. The CDR3 is 14 amino acids. DNA for the CDR3: TGCGCCAGCAGCCAAGAATGGGGGGATCAGCCCCAGCATTTT. Translation gives CASSQEWGDQPQHF.

This chain uses TRBV29-1 with TRBJ2-5; possibly TRBD1 or TRBD2 for D (6 bases each). The CDR3 loop spans 11 amino acids. V was cut by 6 bases and J by 8 bases, with 13 bases left in between. Germline V CDR1 and CDR2: SQVTM, ANQGSEA. The CDR3 loop is CSVEGGFTQYF. CDR3 in DNA: TGCAGCGTGGAGGGGGGATTTACCCAGTACTTC.

The chain joins TRBV18 to TRBJ2-5, with TRBD1 matching 9 bases. From germline, CDR1 is KGHSH and CDR2 LQKENI. The CDR3 sequence is 15 residues long. Trimming removed 2 bases from V and 4 bases from J; junction bases left unmatched: 5. CDR3 amino acids: CASSPSRTGAETQYF. CDR3 nucleotides: TGTGCCAGCTCACCATCCCGGACAGGGGCAGAGACCCAGTACTTC.

This chain links TRBV10-3 with TRBJ2-1; tentatively, D is TRBD1 (6 bases). V lost 6 bases to trimming and J lost 11 bases, with 11 bases between them. In germline, CDR1 is ENHRY, CDR2 SYGVKD. This CDR3 region has 11 residues. CDR3 protein: CAIRGAGQQFF. In nucleotides, the CDR3 is TGTGCCATCAGGGGGGCAGGGCAGCAGTTCTTC.

The sample holds many counts of this clonotype. The chain is built from TRBV28 and TRBJ2-7, with 13 bases lining up with TRBD2. CDR1 and CDR2 (germline): MDHEN, SYDVKM. CDR3 length: 14 residues. V dropped 6 bases and J dropped 5; count of bases not matched to a gene: 4. The CDR3 loop is CASSHGLAGDEQYF. The CDR3 DNA is TGTGCCAGCAGCCACGGACTAGCGGGAGACGAGCAGTACTTC.

The table lists this clonotype with many counts. The rearrangement joins TRBV20-1 to TRBJ2-1; TRBD2 agrees at 7 bases. The CDR3 length is 16 residues. CDR1 is DFQATT and CDR2 is SNEGSKA in the germline V gene (reference sequence). Germline trimming cut 0 bases from V and 4 bases from J; bases unmatched to any gene: 9. CDR3 coding DNA: TGCAGTGCTAGAGATCTCAAGGCTAGCGGATACAATGAGCAGTTCTTC. It translates to CSARDLKASGYNEQFF.

This clonotype showed up many times. The V and J genes are TRBV7-2 and TRBJ2-7; D is undetermined. Trimming removed 11 bases at V and 1 base at J, with 18 bases between. Germline assignment: CDR1 SGHTA and CDR2 FQGNSA. This CDR3 is 14 amino acids long. This CDR3 reads CAVRPRAGSYEQYF. CDR3 DNA: TGTGCCGTTCGACCTAGGGCAGGTTCCTACGAGCAGTACTTC.

This clonotype was observed at least ten times. The chain has TRBV20-1 and TRBJ2-1; possible D gene TRBD2, 6 bases. CDR3 length: 13 amino acids. Trimming removed 5 bases from V and 9 bases from J, with 17 bases in between. CDR1 is DFQATT and CDR2 is SNEGSKA in the germline V gene (reference sequence). CDR3 residues: CSAHSGLRSEQFF. CDR3 sequence (DNA): TGCAGTGCTCATAGCGGCCTAAGGTCTGAGCAGTTCTTC.

This rearrangement joins TRBV20-1 to TRBJ1-3; a possible D gene is TRBD1 (5 bases). Germline V gene sequence: CDR1 DFQATT, CDR2 SNEGSKA (reference sequence). The CDR3 loop spans 13 amino acids. V dropped 3 bases and J dropped 2 bases, with 8 bases sitting between them. The CDR3 loop reads CSASMGPGNTIYF. CDR3 DNA sequence: TGCAGTGCTAGTATGGGGCCTGGAAACACCATATATTTT.

This clonotype was seen many times. The gene calls are TRBV28 and TRBJ2-5; D not certain. Germline CDR1 MDHEN, CDR2 SYDVKM. This CDR3 contains 16 residues. V lost 6 bases and J lost 0, with 17 bases in between. The CDR3 DNA sequence: TGTGCCAGCAGCTACAGCCTACTACAGTACCAAGAGACCCAGTACTTC. This translates into CASSYSLLQYQETQYF.

V and J are TRBV10-3 and TRBJ2-3; TRBD2 might be the D (5 bases). CDR3 length: 15 amino acids. Germline assignment: CDR1 ENHRY and CDR2 SYGVKD. V lost 3 bases and J 5 bases, leaving 15 bases between the germline ends. The CDR3 nucleotides are TGTGCCATCAGTGATGTAAGGACGGCGGGAGATACGCAGTATTTT. Translated, it gives CAISDVRTAGDTQYF.

The V and J genes are TRBV19 and TRBJ2-7, with D perhaps matching TRBD2 (6 bases). Per the germline V gene, CDR1 is LNHDA and CDR2 is SQIVND (reference sequence). The CDR3 extends over 15 amino acids. The V gene lost 7 bases and the J gene lost 2 bases, with 18 bases spanning the gap. In DNA form, the CDR3 reads TGTGCCAGTACCACAGCCGGGGGTCCCACCTACGAGCAGTACTTC. It is translated as CASTTAGGPTYEQYF.